Below, 11 T cell receptor beta chains from the same sample are listed, as sequenced in a study of metastatic and nonmetastatic thyroid tumors. Using MiXCR, TCRdb re-called clones from the PCR reads. The data show 9,500 to 15,000 clones, 31% seen once. All patients were untreated before thyroid surgery. Sequenced sample: tumor tissue. The receptors here all came from a female donor with papillary thyroid cancer or a benign thyroid nodule (not recorded which). Some clones in this sample may be carry-over from other donors' samples.

This clone has a count of ten or more. The V call is TRBV20-1, the J call TRBJ2-4, with TRBD2 identical over 8 bases. CDR3 size: 15 residues. Germline V CDR1 and CDR2: DFQATT, SNEGSKA (reference sequence). Trimming cost V 3 bases and J 0 bases; bases outside gene matches: 4. For the CDR3, the DNA is TGCAGTGCTAGCGGGAGGGCCAGAGCCAAAAACATTCAGTACTTC. It yields the protein CSASGRARAKNIQYF.

This rearrangement joins TRBV2 to TRBJ1-2; 7 bases are a match to TRBD1. V lost 3 bases and J lost 9; bases outside the gene matches: 7. The CDR3 runs to 13 residues. Germline-derived CDR1 and CDR2 are SNHLY and FYNNEI. The CDR3 reads CASSDTRGNCYTF. The DNA for the CDR3 is TGTGCCAGCAGTGATACCAGGGGGAACTGCTACACCTTC.

The chain uses TRBV5-1 and TRBJ2-7; D may be TRBD1 (6 bases). The germline gives CDR1 SGHRS, CDR2 YFSETQ. The length of the CDR3 is 18 residues. Trimming pared 0 bases from V and 12 bases from J, leaving 31 bases between. This CDR3 reads CASSLGPQTGFSTLGLYF. The DNA of the CDR3 is TGCGCCAGCAGCTTGGGGCCCCAAACAGGGTTTAGCACCCTGGGTCTGTACTTC.

The rearrangement uses TRBV18 and TRBJ1-1; D not resolved. Germline lookup yields CDR1 KGHSH and CDR2 LQKENI. The CDR3 sequence is 12 residues long. The V end was cut by 5 bases, the J end by 1 base, with 5 bases between. CDR3 bases: TGTGCCAGCTCAGACCCGAACACTGAAGCTTTCTTT. Translating gives CASSDPNTEAFF.

V is TRBV9 and J is TRBJ1-4; D is perhaps TRBD1 (6 bases). From germline, CDR1 is SGDLS and CDR2 YYNGEE. The CDR3 is made up of 13 amino acids. V dropped 3 bases and J dropped 8 bases, with 11 bases sitting between them. CDR3 protein: CASSEGGVEKLFF. CDR3 nucleotides: TGTGCCAGCAGCGAAGGGGGAGTCGAAAAACTGTTTTTT. The full variable domain, completed using reference TRBV9 and TRBJ1-4, is DSGVTQTPKHLITATGQRVTLRCSPRSGDLSVYWYQQSLDQGLQFLIQYYNGEERAKGNILERFSAQQFPDLHSELNLSSLELGDSALYFCASSEGGVEKLFFGSGTQLSVL.

The sample holds many counts of this clone. This chain connects TRBV2 to TRBJ1-2, with D unclear. The CDR3 is 13 amino acids. Trimming pared 3 bases from V and 6 bases from J, leaving 11 bases between. From germline, CDR1 is SNHLY and CDR2 FYNNEI. The CDR3 here is CASSDARGHGYTF. For the CDR3, the DNA is TGTGCCAGCAGTGACGCGCGCGGTCATGGCTACACCTTC.

The genes are TRBV5-1 and TRBJ2-7, with D perhaps assigned TRBD1 or TRBD2 (5 bases each). Germline CDR1 SGHRS, CDR2 YFSETQ. This CDR3 has 14 residues. Trimming left V 3 bases short and J 0 bases short, with 10 bases between. CDR3 DNA sequence: TGCGCCAGCAGCTCCGGGGACGACTCCTACGAGCAGTACTTC. It encodes CASSSGDDSYEQYF.

V and J are TRBV27 and TRBJ2-1, with 8 nucleotides matching TRBD2. Germline V gene lookup returns CDR1 MNHEY and CDR2 SMNVEV (reference sequence). The CDR3 spans 16 residues. Germline trimming cut 2 bases from V and 5 bases from J; bases unmatched to any gene: 8. The CDR3 here is CASSLIAGGLNNEQFF. The CDR3 region has the DNA TGTGCCAGCAGTTTAATCGCGGGAGGCCTCAACAATGAGCAGTTCTTC.

This sequence joins TRBV30 and TRBJ2-7; 8 bases agree with TRBD2. CDR1 and CDR2 from the germline V gene are GTSNPN and SVGIG (reference sequence). The CDR3 has 16 amino acids. The junction had 12 bases not matched to a gene; V was cut back by 3 bases and J by 2 bases. CDR3 in amino acids: CAWSEAGVLAAYEQYF. The CDR3 DNA reads TGTGCCTGGAGCGAGGCGGGGGTACTAGCGGCCTACGAGCAGTACTTC.

The chain joins TRBV19 to TRBJ2-5, with a possible D match to TRBD1 (5 bases). The CDR3 spans 14 residues. The germline V gene has CDR1 LNHDA and CDR2 SQIVND (reference sequence). Trimming pared 3 bases from V and 0 bases from J, leaving 8 bases between. The CDR3 DNA is TGTGCCAGTAGTATGAGACAGTACCAAGAGACCCAGTACTTC. Translated: CASSMRQYQETQYF.

In its sample, this clone was seen a few times. The V and J genes are TRBV5-1 and TRBJ1-2; D is perhaps TRBD1 (5 bases). Germline V gene sequence: CDR1 SGHRS, CDR2 YFSETQ. This CDR3 region has 14 residues. V lost 3 bases, J lost 0 bases, and 9 bases lay in between. In DNA form, the CDR3 reads TGCGCCAGCAGCTCGACAGAAGCTAACTATGGCTACACCTTC. This codes for CASSSTEANYGYTF. The full variable domain, with the rest looked up from reference TRBV5-1 and TRBJ1-2, is KAGVTQTPRYLIKTRGQQVTLSCSPISGHRSVSWYQQTPGQGLQFLFEYFSETQRNKGNFPGRFSGRQFSNSRSEMNVSTLELGDSALYLCASSSTEANYGYTFGSGTRLTVV.